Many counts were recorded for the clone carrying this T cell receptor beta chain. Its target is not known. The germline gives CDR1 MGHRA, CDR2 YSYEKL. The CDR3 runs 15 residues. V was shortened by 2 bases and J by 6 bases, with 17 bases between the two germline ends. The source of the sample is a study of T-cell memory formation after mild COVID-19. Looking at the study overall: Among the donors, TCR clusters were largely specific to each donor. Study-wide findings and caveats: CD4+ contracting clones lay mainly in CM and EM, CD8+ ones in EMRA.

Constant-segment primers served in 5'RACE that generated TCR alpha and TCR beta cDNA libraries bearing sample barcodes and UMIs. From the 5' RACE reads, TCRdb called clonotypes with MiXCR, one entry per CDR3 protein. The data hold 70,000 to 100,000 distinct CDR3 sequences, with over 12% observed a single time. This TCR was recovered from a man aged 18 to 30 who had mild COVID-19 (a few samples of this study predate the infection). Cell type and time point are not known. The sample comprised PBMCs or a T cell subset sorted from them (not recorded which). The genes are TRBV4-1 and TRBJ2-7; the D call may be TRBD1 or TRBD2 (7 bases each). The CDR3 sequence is CASSQQTGRVGEQYF. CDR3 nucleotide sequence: TGCGCCAGCAGCCAACAGACAGGGAGGGTTGGCGAGCAGTACTTC.